Here is one TCR beta chain with its context. The V gene lost 4 bases and the J gene lost 6 bases, with 19 bases spanning the gap. This CDR3 region has 15 residues. From germline, CDR1 is KGHSH and CDR2 LQKENI. This entry belongs to a study of cytomegalovirus exposure and HLA in healthy donors. The PCR employed 60 Vbeta primers together with 13 Jbeta primers. TCRdb's table, derived via immunoSEQ multiplex PCR, lists solely in-frame clones and lacks some. This sample has more than 150,000 clones; over 80% occur once, and the top ten carry 1.3% to 1.5%. The specimen sequenced was PBMCs. The V and J genes are TRBV18 and TRBJ2-7; D is possibly TRBD1 (6 bases). The source is a girl aged 5-17 years in good health and CMV-seropositive. CDR3 bases: TGTGCCAGCTCACAAGCCGGAACAGGGTCGCCCGAGCAGTACTTC. Protein sequence: CASSQAGTGSPEQYF.